This T cell receptor beta chain is from a study of blood T cells in healthy people across ages. Researchers collected 7.5 to 10 milliliters of peripheral blood from every single donor. Study-wide results and limits: The lack of PBMC sorting stopped any conclusive naive versus antigen-experienced comparison. It was found that TCR beta diversity correlated strongly with the percentage of naive T cells.

PCR was performed a second time for roughly 7 to 11 cycles using a sample-barcoded 5' primer and a J-beta primer mix. TCRdb reanalysed the 5' RACE reads using MiXCR and keeps one entry per CDR3 protein. Here the sample spans approximately 800,000 distinct CDR3 sequences, 58% being singletons. In the case of this clonotype: Its antigen is unknown.

The V gene's germline CDR1 is KGHSH and CDR2 LQKENI. V dropped 1 base and J dropped 0 bases, with 8 bases sitting between them. The CDR3 runs 15 residues. The sequence derives from a man aged 25-45 years in good health. The specimen was blood. The rearrangement links TRBV18 to TRBJ2-3, with D perhaps TRBD1 or TRBD2 (5 bases each). CDR3 residues: CASSPLRDSTDTQYF. DNA for the CDR3: TGTGCCAGCTCACCACTTCGGGACAGCACAGATACGCAGTATTTT.